The clone carrying this T cell receptor beta chain has a count of ten or more. The antigen is not known. This specimen comes from a study of neurological immune-mediated disorders. Study-wide findings and caveats: Patients with HTLV-1-associated myelopathy had the highest level of TCR clonal expansion, whereas patients with multiple sclerosis had the lowest level, falling beneath the level found in healthy controls. The absence of shared CDR3 amino acid sequences among expanded clones across subjects suggests private repertoires in all groups.

By 5'RACE with 10-nucleotide random UMIs, the cDNA was made. Sequencing runs each generated in excess of 180 million TCR-beta sequences derived from 15-18 subjects. TCRdb analysed the 5' RACE reads with MiXCR anew, one entry per CDR3 protein. The sample has some 20,000 distinct CDR3 sequences, about 10% seen once. The CDR3 totals 13 residues. Per germline, CDR1 DFQATT and CDR2 SNEGSKA (reference sequence). The germline V and J ends were trimmed by 0 bases and 1 base, with 6 bases remaining between them. The sample comprised PBMCs. The genes are TRBV20-1 and TRBJ2-5; possibly TRBD1 for D (6 bases). The TCR was taken from a woman aged 55-69 years with HTLV-1-associated myelopathy (HAM/TSP). The CDR3 DNA reads TGCAGTGCTAGAGAGACAGGCCAAGAGACCCAGTACTTC. This encodes CSARETGQETQYF.